These T cell receptor beta chains were read from a single sample in a study of shared clonotypes between healthy human individuals. Sequenced by immunoSEQ multiplex PCR; TCRdb stores in-frame clones only, minus some. The table has hundreds of thousands of clones, about 74% seen once. The sequenced material came from memory CD4+ T cells sorted from blood. These receptor sequences come from a woman under 40 in good health. Both conserved end residues are part of each CDR3. The D gene is left open where the match is weak. Size values are once, few and many counts, or a class for expanded clones, and some rows have none.

abundance: once; d_gene: NA; j_gene: TRBJ2-7; v_gene: TRBV19; CDR3aa: CASSRTRDAYEQYF; CDR3nt: TGTGCCAGTAGCCGGACCCGGGACGCCTACGAGCAGTACTTC
abundance: many; d_gene: TRBD2; j_gene: TRBJ2-4; v_gene: TRBV7-6; CDR3aa: CASSLTSGPQNIQYF; CDR3nt: TGTGCCAGCAGCTTGACTAGCGGGCCCCAAAACATTCAGTACTTC
abundance: NA; d_gene: NA; j_gene: TRBJ1-5; v_gene: TRBV19; CDR3aa: CASSMTGGGQPQHF; CDR3nt: TGTGCCAGTAGTATGACGGGGGGAGGTCAGCCCCAGCATTTT
abundance: NA; d_gene: NA; j_gene: TRBJ2-1; v_gene: TRBV4-1; CDR3aa: CASSPGTSNEQFF; CDR3nt: TGCGCCAGCAGCCCCGGGACTTCCAATGAGCAGTTCTTC
abundance: NA; d_gene: NA; j_gene: TRBJ1-2; v_gene: TRBV28; CDR3aa: CASSVAGSGYTF; CDR3nt: TGTGCCAGCAGTGTAGCAGGGAGTGGCTACACCTTC
abundance: NA; d_gene: NA; j_gene: TRBJ2-7; v_gene: TRBV6-5; CDR3aa: CASSLTSGRSYEQYF; CDR3nt: TGTGCCAGCAGCCTCACCTCGGGTAGATCCTACGAGCAGTACTTC
abundance: NA; d_gene: NA; j_gene: TRBJ2-5; v_gene: TRBV11-3; CDR3aa: CASSLLREETQYF; CDR3nt: TGTGCCAGCAGCTTATTGCGGGAAGAGACCCAGTACTTC
abundance: NA; d_gene: TRBD2; j_gene: TRBJ2-1; v_gene: TRBV30; CDR3aa: CAWSVGLALINEQFF; CDR3nt: TGTGCCTGGAGTGTAGGACTAGCCTTAATCAATGAGCAGTTCTTC
abundance: NA; d_gene: TRBD2; j_gene: TRBJ2-7; v_gene: TRBV29-1; CDR3aa: CSVEKVSGSGEQYF; CDR3nt: TGCAGCGTTGAGAAGGTTAGCGGGAGTGGGGAGCAGTACTTC
abundance: NA; d_gene: NA; j_gene: TRBJ2-5; v_gene: TRBV18; CDR3aa: CASSPVASEETQYF; CDR3nt: TGTGCCAGCTCACCAGTGGCGTCAGAAGAGACCCAGTACTTC
abundance: once; d_gene: TRBD2; j_gene: TRBJ2-1; v_gene: TRBV6-4; CDR3aa: CASSVWGGSKSNEQFF; CDR3nt: TGTGCCAGCAGTGTTTGGGGCGGGAGTAAGTCCAATGAGCAGTTCTTC
abundance: NA; d_gene: TRBD1; j_gene: TRBJ1-5; v_gene: TRBV28; CDR3aa: CASREQGASNQPQHF; CDR3nt: TGTGCCAGCAGGGAACAGGGGGCCAGCAATCAGCCCCAGCATTTT
abundance: NA; d_gene: NA; j_gene: TRBJ2-5; v_gene: TRBV7-2; CDR3aa: CASSLLVGSAGETQYF; CDR3nt: TGTGCCAGCAGCTTATTGGTGGGCTCAGCGGGAGAGACCCAGTACTTC
abundance: NA; d_gene: NA; j_gene: TRBJ2-3; v_gene: TRBV6-6; CDR3aa: CASSYEGTDTQYF; CDR3nt: TGTGCCAGCAGTTACGAGGGGACAGATACGCAGTATTTT
abundance: NA; d_gene: TRBD1; j_gene: TRBJ2-7; v_gene: TRBV5-4; CDR3aa: CASSYRDRTAYEQYF; CDR3nt: TGTGCCAGCAGCTACCGGGACAGAACCGCCTACGAGCAGTACTTC
abundance: NA; d_gene: NA; j_gene: TRBJ1-1; v_gene: TRBV10-3; CDR3aa: CAISEVLNTEAFF; CDR3nt: TGTGCCATCAGTGAGGTTTTGAACACTGAAGCTTTCTTT
abundance: NA; d_gene: NA; j_gene: TRBJ1-5; v_gene: TRBV19; CDR3aa: CASSVTGGELHQPQHF; CDR3nt: TGTGCCAGTAGTGTGACGGGGGGCGAGCTACATCAGCCCCAGCATTTT
abundance: once; d_gene: NA; j_gene: TRBJ1-3; v_gene: TRBV30; CDR3aa: CAWGEWGNTIYF; CDR3nt: TGTGCCTGGGGGGAATGGGGAAACACCATATATTTT
abundance: NA; d_gene: NA; j_gene: TRBJ1-5; v_gene: TRBV2; CDR3aa: CASSQESSNQPQHF; CDR3nt: TGTGCCAGCTCCCAGGAGAGTAGCAATCAGCCCCAGCATTTT
abundance: NA; d_gene: TRBD2; j_gene: TRBJ2-2; v_gene: TRBV10-2; CDR3aa: CASRDSGLATGELFF; CDR3nt: TGCGCCAGCAGGGATTCCGGACTAGCCACCGGGGAGCTGTTTTTT
abundance: NA; d_gene: NA; j_gene: TRBJ1-1; v_gene: TRBV4-1; CDR3aa: CASSPRTPMNTEAFF; CDR3nt: TGCGCCAGCAGCCCTCGGACACCGATGAACACTGAAGCTTTCTTT
abundance: NA; d_gene: NA; j_gene: TRBJ2-2; v_gene: TRBV2; CDR3aa: CASSVGVPAGELFF; CDR3nt: TGTGCCAGCAGTGTTGGGGTGCCGGCCGGGGAGCTGTTTTTT
abundance: NA; d_gene: NA; j_gene: TRBJ1-1; v_gene: TRBV10-3; CDR3aa: CAIRSGGSMNTEAFF; CDR3nt: TGTGCCATCAGAAGCGGGGGATCCATGAACACTGAAGCTTTCTTT
abundance: NA; d_gene: NA; j_gene: TRBJ1-2; v_gene: TRBV5-1; CDR3aa: CASSLGPLEGYGYTF; CDR3nt: TGCGCCAGCAGTCTGGGGCCTTTAGAGGGCTATGGCTACACCTTC
abundance: NA; d_gene: TRBD1; j_gene: TRBJ2-2; v_gene: TRBV6-4; CDR3aa: CASSETGDTGELFF; CDR3nt: TGTGCCAGCAGTGAAACAGGGGACACCGGGGAGCTGTTTTTT
abundance: once; d_gene: NA; j_gene: TRBJ2-1; v_gene: TRBV5-1; CDR3aa: CASSLSSLIAEQFF; CDR3nt: TGCGCCAGCAGCTTGTCTTCCCTTATCGCTGAGCAGTTCTTC
abundance: few; d_gene: NA; j_gene: TRBJ2-5; v_gene: TRBV7-9; CDR3aa: CASSPGKGDVETQYF; CDR3nt: TGTGCCAGCAGCCCAGGGAAGGGAGATGTAGAGACCCAGTACTTC
abundance: NA; d_gene: NA; j_gene: TRBJ2-7; v_gene: TRBV19; CDR3aa: CASTGTPGSEQYF; CDR3nt: TGTGCCAGTACCGGGACCCCAGGCTCCGAGCAGTACTTC
abundance: NA; d_gene: NA; j_gene: TRBJ1-2; v_gene: TRBV6-1; CDR3aa: CASSEDSSYGYTF; CDR3nt: TGTGCCAGCAGCGAGGACAGTTCCTATGGCTACACCTTC
abundance: few; d_gene: TRBD2; j_gene: TRBJ2-7; v_gene: TRBV7-8; CDR3aa: CASSLAGTTYEQYF; CDR3nt: TGTGCCAGCAGCTTAGCCGGGACTACGTACGAGCAGTACTTC
abundance: NA; d_gene: TRBD2; j_gene: TRBJ2-5; v_gene: TRBV13; CDR3aa: CASSRKRYRGEETQYF; CDR3nt: TGTGCCAGCAGCCGAAAGCGTTATCGGGGGGAAGAGACCCAGTACTTC
abundance: NA; d_gene: TRBD1; j_gene: TRBJ2-7; v_gene: TRBV28; CDR3aa: CATRGQAGYEQYF; CDR3nt: TGTGCCACCAGGGGACAGGCGGGCTACGAGCAGTACTTC
abundance: NA; d_gene: TRBD1; j_gene: TRBJ1-1; v_gene: TRBV7-8; CDR3aa: CASSPGQGALAFF; CDR3nt: TGTGCCAGCAGCCCGGGACAGGGGGCGTTAGCTTTCTTT
abundance: NA; d_gene: TRBD1; j_gene: TRBJ2-7; v_gene: TRBV4-1; CDR3aa: CASSPYTQDRYEQYF; CDR3nt: TGCGCCAGCAGCCCTTATACTCAGGACAGGTACGAGCAGTACTTC